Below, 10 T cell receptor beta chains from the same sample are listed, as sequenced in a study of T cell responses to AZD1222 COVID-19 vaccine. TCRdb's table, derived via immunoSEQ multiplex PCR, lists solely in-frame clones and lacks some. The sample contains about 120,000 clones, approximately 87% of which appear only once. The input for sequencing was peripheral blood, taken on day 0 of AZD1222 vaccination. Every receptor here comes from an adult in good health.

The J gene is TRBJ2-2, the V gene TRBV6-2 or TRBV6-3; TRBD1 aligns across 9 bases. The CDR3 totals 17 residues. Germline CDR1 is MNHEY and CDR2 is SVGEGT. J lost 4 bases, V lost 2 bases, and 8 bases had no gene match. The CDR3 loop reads CASSYITGGRGTGELFF. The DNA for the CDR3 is TGTGCCAGCAGTTACATCACAGGGGGCCGAGGCACCGGGGAGCTGTTTTTT.

The chain's CDR3 is CASDGGTDTQYF. CDR3 in DNA: TGCGCCAGCGACGGGGGCACAGATACGCAGTATTTT. The genes are TRBV10-2 and TRBJ2-3; D possibly corresponds to TRBD2 (5 bases). CDR1 and CDR2 from the germline V gene are WSHSY and SAAADI. This CDR3 is 12 amino acids long. Trimming left V 8 bases short and J 1 base short, with 7 bases between.

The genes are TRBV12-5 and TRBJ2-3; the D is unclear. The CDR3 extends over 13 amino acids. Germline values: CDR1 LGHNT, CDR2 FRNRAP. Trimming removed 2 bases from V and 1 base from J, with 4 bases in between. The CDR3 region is CASGLMGTDTQYF. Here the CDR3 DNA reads TGTGCTAGTGGTTTGATGGGCACAGATACGCAGTATTTT.

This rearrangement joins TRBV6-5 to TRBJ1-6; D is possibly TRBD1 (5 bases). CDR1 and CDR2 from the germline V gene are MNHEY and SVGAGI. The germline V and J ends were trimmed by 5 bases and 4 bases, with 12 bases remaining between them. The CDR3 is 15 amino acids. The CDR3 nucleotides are TGTGCCAGCAGTCCCGGGACCGGTTATAATTCACCCCTCCACTTT. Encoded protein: CASSPGTGYNSPLHF.

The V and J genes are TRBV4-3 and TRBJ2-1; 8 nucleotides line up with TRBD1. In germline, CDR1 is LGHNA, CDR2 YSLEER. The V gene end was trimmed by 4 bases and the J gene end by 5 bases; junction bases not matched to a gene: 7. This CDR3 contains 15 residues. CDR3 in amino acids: CASSLRQGPDNEQFF. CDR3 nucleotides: TGCGCCAGCAGCCTACGACAGGGGCCGGACAATGAGCAGTTCTTC.

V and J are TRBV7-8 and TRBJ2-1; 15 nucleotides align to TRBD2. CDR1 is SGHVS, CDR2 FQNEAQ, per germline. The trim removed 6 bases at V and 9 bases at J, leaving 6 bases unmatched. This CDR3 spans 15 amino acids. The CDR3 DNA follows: TGTGCCAGCAGGACCGGGACTAGCGGGGGGACTGAGCAGTTCTTC. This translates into CASRTGTSGGTEQFF.

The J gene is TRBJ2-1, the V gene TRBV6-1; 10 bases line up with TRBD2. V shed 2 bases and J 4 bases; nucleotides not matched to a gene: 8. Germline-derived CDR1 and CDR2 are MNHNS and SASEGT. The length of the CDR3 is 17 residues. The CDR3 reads CASSELGPSGGYNEQFF. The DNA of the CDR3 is TGTGCCAGCAGTGAATTGGGCCCTAGCGGGGGTTACAATGAGCAGTTCTTC.

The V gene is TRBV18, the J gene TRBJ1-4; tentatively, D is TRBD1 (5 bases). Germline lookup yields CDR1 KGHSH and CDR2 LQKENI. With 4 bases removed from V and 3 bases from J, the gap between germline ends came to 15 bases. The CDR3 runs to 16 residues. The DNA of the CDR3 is TGTGCCAGCTCACTACTTTCGGGGGAGGCTAATGAAAAACTGTTTTTT. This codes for CASSLLSGEANEKLFF.

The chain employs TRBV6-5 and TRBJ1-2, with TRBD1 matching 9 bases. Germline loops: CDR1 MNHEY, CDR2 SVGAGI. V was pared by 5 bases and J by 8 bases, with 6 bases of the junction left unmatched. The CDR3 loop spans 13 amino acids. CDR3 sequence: CASSTGTGKGYTF. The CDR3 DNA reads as TGTGCCAGCAGTACCGGGACAGGGAAAGGCTACACCTTC.

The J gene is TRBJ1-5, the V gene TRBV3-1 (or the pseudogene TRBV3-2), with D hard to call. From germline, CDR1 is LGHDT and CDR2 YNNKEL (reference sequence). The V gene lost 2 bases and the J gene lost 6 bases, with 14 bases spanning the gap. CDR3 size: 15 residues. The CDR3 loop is CASSQSVWGGQPQHF. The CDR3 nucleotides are TGTGCCAGCAGCCAATCGGTATGGGGAGGTCAGCCCCAGCATTTT.